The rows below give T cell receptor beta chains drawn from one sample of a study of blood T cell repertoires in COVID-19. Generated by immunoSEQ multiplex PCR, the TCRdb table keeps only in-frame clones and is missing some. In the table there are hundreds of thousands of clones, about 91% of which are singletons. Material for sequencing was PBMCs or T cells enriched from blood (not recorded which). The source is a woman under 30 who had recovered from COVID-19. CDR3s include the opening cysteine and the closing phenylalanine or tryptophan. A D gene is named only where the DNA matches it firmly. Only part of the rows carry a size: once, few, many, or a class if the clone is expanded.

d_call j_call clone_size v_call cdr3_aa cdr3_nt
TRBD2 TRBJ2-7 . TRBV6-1 CASSDSGSSYEQYF TGTGCCAGCAGTGATAGCGGGAGCTCCTACGAGCAGTACTTC
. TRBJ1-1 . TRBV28 CASSTDGALNTEAFF TGTGCCAGCAGCACGGATGGAGCCCTGAACACTGAAGCTTTCTTT
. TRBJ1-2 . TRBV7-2 CASSLQGPPNYGYTF TGTGCCAGCAGCTTGCAGGGCCCTCCTAACTATGGCTACACCTTC
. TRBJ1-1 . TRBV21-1 CASSNASGGTNTEAFF TGTGCCAGCAGCAACGCCTCGGGAGGGACAAACACTGAAGCTTTCTTT
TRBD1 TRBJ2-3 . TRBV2 CASRTGSTDTQYF TGTGCCAGCCGGACAGGGAGCACAGATACGCAGTATTTT
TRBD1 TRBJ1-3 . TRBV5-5 CASSWDRGNTIYF TGTGCCAGCAGCTGGGACAGGGGTAACACCATATATTTT
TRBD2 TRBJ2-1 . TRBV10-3 CAISGRGRLEAGGTPSYNEQFF TGTGCCATCAGTGGGAGGGGGCGCTTAGAAGCGGGAGGCACCCCCTCCTACAATGAGCAGTTCTTC
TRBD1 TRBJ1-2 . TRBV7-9 CASSLGQGAGGYTF TGTGCCAGCAGCTTGGGGCAGGGGGCCGGTGGCTACACCTTC
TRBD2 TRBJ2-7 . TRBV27 CASSGTSGRSYEQYF TGTGCCAGCAGCGGGACTAGCGGGAGGTCCTACGAGCAGTACTTC
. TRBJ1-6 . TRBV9 CASSVADGFSGPLHF TGTGCCAGCAGCGTAGCAGACGGGTTCTCAGGGCCCCTCCACTTT
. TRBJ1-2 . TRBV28 CASSLQGYYGYTF TGTGCCAGCAGTCTTCAGGGATACTATGGCTACACCTTC
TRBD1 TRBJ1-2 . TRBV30 CAWSVRTGGSGYTF TGTGCCTGGAGTGTACGGACAGGGGGCTCTGGCTACACCTTC
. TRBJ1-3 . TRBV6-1 CASSVGQSPSGNTIYF TGTGCCAGCAGTGTAGGACAGAGTCCCTCTGGAAACACCATATATTTT
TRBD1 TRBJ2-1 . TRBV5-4 CASSPGGFYNEQFF TGTGCCAGCAGTCCAGGGGGTTTCTACAATGAGCAGTTCTTC
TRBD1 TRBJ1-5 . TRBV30 CAWRKSGTGGHFYQPQHF TGTGCCTGGAGGAAGAGCGGGACAGGGGGCCATTTTTACCAGCCCCAGCATTTT
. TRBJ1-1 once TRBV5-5 CASSLYQQRNTEAFF TGTGCCAGCAGCTTATACCAACAGAGGAACACTGAAGCTTTCTTT
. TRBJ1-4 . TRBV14 CASSHETGHRLLFF TGTGCCAGCAGCCATGAGACGGGACACCGGCTACTGTTTTTT
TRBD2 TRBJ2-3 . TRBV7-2 CASSLGTSGGPPSTDTQYF TGTGCCAGCAGCTTAGGGACTAGCGGGGGGCCTCCTAGCACAGATACGCAGTATTTT
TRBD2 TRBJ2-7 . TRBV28 CASSSGSNYEQYF TGTGCCAGCTCTAGCGGGAGTAATTACGAGCAGTACTTC
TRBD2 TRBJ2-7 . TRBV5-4 CASSLELAYPLEQYF TGTGCCAGCAGCTTGGAACTAGCGTACCCCCTTGAGCAGTACTTC
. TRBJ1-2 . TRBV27 CASSPSKSNYGYTF TGTGCCAGCAGCCCGAGCAAATCTAACTATGGCTACACCTTC
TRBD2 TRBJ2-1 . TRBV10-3 CAISEGIAGGYNEQFF TGTGCCATCAGTGAGGGGATAGCGGGGGGATACAATGAGCAGTTCTTC
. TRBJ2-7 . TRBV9 CASSVAGDIYEQYF TGTGCCAGCAGCGTAGCGGGGGATATCTACGAGCAGTACTTC
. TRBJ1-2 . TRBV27 CASINGYTF TGTGCCAGCATTAATGGCTACACCTTC
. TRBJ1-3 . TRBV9 CASSVGRTGNTIYF TGTGCCAGCAGCGTAGGGAGGACTGGAAACACCATATATTTT
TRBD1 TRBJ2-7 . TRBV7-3 CASSSRQGAQYF TGTGCCAGCAGCTCGAGACAGGGAGCGCAGTACTTC
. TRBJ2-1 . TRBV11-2 CASSLITRSNEQFF TGTGCCAGCAGCCTAATCACTAGGTCCAATGAGCAGTTCTTC
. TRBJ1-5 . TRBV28 CASRDYSNQPQHF TGTGCCAGCAGGGACTATAGCAATCAGCCCCAGCATTTT
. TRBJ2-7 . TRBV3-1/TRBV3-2 CASSPDDTSFAAYEQYF TGTGCCAGCAGCCCTGATGACACTAGCTTCGCCGCCTACGAGCAGTACTTC
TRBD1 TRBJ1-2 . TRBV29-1 CSVQGGLNSGYTF TGCAGCGTTCAGGGGGGCTTGAACTCTGGCTACACCTTC
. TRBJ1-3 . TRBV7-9 CASSLYRGNTIYF TGTGCCAGCAGCTTATACAGGGGAAACACCATATATTTT
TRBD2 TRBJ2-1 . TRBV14 CASSQDLSSGRAGEQFF TGTGCCAGCAGCCAAGATCTGTCTAGCGGGAGGGCCGGTGAGCAGTTCTTC
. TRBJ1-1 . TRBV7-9 CASSLGQGRGAFF TGTGCCAGCAGCTTAGGGCAAGGACGGGGAGCTTTCTTT
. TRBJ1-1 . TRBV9 CASSSHREVGRGYTEAFF TGTGCCAGCAGCTCACATCGGGAGGTTGGCAGGGGTTATACTGAAGCTTTCTTT